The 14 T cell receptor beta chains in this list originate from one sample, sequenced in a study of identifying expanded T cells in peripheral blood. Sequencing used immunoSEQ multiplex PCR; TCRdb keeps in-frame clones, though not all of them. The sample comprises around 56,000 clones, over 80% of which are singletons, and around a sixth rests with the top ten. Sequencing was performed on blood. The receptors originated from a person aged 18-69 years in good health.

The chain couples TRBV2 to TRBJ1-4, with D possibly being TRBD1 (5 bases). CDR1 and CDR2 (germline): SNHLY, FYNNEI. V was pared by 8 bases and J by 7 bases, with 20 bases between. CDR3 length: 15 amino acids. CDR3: CASAGTGGLGEKLFF. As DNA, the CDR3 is TGTGCCAGCGCCGGGACCGGGGGTTTGGGTGAAAAACTGTTTTTT.

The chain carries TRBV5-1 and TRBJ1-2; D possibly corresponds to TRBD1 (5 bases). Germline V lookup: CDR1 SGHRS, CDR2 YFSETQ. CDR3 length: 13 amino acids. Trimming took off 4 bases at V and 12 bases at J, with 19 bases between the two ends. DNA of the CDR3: TGCGCCAGCAGCCAGGGACGGGCGGGTATCAACACCTTC. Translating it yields CASSQGRAGINTF.

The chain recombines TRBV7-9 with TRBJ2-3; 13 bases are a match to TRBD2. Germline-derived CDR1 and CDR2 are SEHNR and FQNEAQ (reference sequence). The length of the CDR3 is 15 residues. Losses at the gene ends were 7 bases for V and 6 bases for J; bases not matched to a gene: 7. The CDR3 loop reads CASTLLAGGPDTQYF. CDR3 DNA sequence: TGTGCCAGCACCCTACTAGCGGGGGGGCCTGATACGCAGTATTTT.

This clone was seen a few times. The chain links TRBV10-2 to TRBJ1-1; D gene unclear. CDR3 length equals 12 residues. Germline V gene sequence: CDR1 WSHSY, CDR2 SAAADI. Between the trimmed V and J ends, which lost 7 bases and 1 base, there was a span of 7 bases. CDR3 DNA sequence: TGCGCCAGCAAATACGGGAACACTGAAGCTTTCTTT. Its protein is CASKYGNTEAFF.

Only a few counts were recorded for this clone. The CDR3 DNA reads TGTGCCAGCAGCCCCATGACTATTTCTCACAGAGAGACCCAGTACTTC. It is translated as CASSPMTISHRETQYF. The gene calls are TRBV9 and TRBJ2-5; possibly TRBD2 for D (5 bases). CDR1 and CDR2 (germline): SGDLS, YYNGEE. CDR3 size: 16 residues. V lost 4 bases, J lost 4 bases, and 20 bases lay in between.

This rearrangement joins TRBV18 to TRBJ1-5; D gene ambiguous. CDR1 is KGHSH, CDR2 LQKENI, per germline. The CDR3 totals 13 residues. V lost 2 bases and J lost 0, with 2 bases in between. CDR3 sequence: CASSPTSNQPQHF. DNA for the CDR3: TGTGCCAGCTCACCAACTAGCAATCAGCCCCAGCATTTT.

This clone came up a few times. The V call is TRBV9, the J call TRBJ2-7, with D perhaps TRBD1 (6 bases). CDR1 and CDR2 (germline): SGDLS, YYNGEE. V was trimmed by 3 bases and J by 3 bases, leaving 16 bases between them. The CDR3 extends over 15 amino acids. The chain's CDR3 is CASSASGTSNYEQYF. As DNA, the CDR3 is TGTGCCAGCAGCGCCTCCGGGACAAGCAACTACGAGCAGTACTTC. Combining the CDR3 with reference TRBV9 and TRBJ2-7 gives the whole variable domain DSGVTQTPKHLITATGQRVTLRCSPRSGDLSVYWYQQSLDQGLQFLIQYYNGEERAKGNILERFSAQQFPDLHSELNLSSLELGDSALYFCASSASGTSNYEQYFGPGTRLTVT.

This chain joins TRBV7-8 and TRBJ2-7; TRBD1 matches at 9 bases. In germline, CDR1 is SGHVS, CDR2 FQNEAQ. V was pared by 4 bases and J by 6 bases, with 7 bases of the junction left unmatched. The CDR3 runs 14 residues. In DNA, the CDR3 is TGTGCCAGCAGCTCCCCAGGGACAGGGTTCGAGCAGTACGTC. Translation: CASSSPGTGFEQYV.

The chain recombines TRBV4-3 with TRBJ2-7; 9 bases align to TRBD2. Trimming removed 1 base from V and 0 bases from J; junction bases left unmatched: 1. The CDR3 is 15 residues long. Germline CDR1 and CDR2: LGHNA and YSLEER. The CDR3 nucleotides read TGCGCCAGCAGCCAAGTTAGCGGGAGCTCCTACGAGCAGTACTTC. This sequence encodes CASSQVSGSSYEQYF.

The CDR3 DNA reads as TGTGCCAGCAGCTCTAGAGGTGGACGTGGATATGGCTACACCTTC. Encoded protein: CASSSRGGRGYGYTF. The chain links TRBV11-2 to TRBJ1-2; D uncertain. Deletions cut 4 bases from V and 5 bases from J, with 17 bases between. There are 15 residues in the CDR3. Germline CDR1 and CDR2: SGHAT and FQNNGV.

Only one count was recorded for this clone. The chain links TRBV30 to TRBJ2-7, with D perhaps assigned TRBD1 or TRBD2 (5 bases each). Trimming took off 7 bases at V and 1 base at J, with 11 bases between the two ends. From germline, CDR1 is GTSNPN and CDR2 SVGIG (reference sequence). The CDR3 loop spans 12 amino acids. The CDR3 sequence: CASRDDSYEQYF. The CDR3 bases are TGTGCCTCCCGGGACGATTCCTACGAGCAGTACTTC.

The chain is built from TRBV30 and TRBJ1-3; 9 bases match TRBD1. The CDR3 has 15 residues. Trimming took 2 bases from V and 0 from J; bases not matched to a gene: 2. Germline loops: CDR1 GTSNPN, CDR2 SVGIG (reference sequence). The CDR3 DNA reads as TGTGCCTGGAGTTCGACAGGGGGCTCTGGAAACACCATATATTTT. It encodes CAWSSTGGSGNTIYF.

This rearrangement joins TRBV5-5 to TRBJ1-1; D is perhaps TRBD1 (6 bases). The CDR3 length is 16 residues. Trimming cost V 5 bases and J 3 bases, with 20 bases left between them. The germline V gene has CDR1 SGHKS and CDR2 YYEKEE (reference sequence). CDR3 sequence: CASSGGGPTGYTEAFF. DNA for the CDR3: TGTGCCAGCAGTGGTGGGGGACCTACAGGGTACACTGAAGCTTTCTTT.

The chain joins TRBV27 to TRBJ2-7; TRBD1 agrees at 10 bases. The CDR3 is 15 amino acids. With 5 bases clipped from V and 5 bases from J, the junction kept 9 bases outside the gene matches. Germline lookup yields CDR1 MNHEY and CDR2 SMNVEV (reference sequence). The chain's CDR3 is CASSVKPGQGHEQYF. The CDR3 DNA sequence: TGTGCCAGCAGTGTCAAGCCGGGACAGGGGCACGAGCAGTACTTC.